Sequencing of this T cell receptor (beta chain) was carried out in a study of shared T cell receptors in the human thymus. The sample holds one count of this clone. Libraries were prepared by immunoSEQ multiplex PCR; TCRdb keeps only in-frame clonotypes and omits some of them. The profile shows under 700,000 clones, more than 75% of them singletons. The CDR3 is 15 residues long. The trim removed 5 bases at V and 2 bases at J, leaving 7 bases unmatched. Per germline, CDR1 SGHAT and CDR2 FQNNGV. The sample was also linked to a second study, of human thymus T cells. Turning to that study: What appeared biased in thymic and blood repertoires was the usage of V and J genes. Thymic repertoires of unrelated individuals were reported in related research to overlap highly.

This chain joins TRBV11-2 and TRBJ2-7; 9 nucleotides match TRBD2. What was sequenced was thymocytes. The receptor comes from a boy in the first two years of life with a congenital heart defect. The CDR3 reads CASSPGVAGAYEQYF. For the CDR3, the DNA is TGTGCCAGCAGCCCCGGGGTAGCGGGAGCCTACGAGCAGTACTTC.